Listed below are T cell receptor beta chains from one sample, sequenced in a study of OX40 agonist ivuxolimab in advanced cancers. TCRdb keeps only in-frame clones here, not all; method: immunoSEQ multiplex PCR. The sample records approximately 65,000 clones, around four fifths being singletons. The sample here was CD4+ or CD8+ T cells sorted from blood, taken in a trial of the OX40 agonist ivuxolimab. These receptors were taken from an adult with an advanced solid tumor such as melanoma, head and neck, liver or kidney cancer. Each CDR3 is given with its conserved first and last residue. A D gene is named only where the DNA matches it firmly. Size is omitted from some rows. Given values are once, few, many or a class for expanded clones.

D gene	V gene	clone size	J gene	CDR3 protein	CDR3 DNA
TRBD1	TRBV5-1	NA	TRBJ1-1	CASRRGYQGARSTEAFF	TGCGCCAGCAGGCGTGGATATCAGGGGGCGCGAAGCACTGAAGCTTTCTTT
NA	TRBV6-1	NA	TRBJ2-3	CASSELHPDTQYF	TGTGCCAGCAGTGAACTTCATCCGGATACGCAGTATTTT
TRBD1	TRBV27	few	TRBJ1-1	CASSLTGGAFAEAFF	TGTGCCAGCAGTCTGACAGGGGGCGCGTTCGCTGAAGCTTTCTTT
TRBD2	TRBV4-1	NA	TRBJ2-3	CASSHQRGPSTDTQYF	TGCGCCAGCAGCCACCAGCGGGGGCCGAGCACAGATACGCAGTATTTT
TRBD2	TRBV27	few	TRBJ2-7	CASSTNPSGEQYF	TGTGCCAGCAGTACCAACCCTAGCGGCGAGCAGTACTTC
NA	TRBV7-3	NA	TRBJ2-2	CASSPLAVSNTGELFF	TGTGCCAGCAGCCCGTTAGCGGTCTCGAACACCGGGGAGCTGTTTTTT
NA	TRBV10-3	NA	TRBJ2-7	CAISESSGPTYEQYF	TGTGCCATCAGTGAGTCGTCCGGGCCGACCTACGAGCAGTACTTC
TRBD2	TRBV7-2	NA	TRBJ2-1	CASSTGGLAGERFF	TGTGCCAGCAGCACCGGGGGACTAGCGGGAGAGCGGTTCTTC
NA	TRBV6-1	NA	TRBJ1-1	CASSEGKGRDEAFF	TGTGCCAGCAGTGAAGGGAAGGGGAGGGATGAAGCTTTCTTT
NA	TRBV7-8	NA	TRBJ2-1	CASSSLGRGGNEQFF	TGTGCCAGCAGCTCCTTAGGCAGGGGGGGTAATGAGCAGTTCTTC
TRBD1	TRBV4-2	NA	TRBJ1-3	CASRTGVEGNTIYF	TGTGCCAGCAGGACAGGGGTCGAAGGAAACACCATATATTTT
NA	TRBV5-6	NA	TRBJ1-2	CASIPFGGGYGYTF	TGTGCCAGCATACCCTTTGGGGGTGGCTATGGCTACACCTTC
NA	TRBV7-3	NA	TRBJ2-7	CASSLTGSTYEQYF	TGTGCCAGCAGCTTAACAGGCAGCACCTACGAGCAGTACTTC
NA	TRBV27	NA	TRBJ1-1	CASSWRENTEAFF	TGTGCCAGCAGTTGGCGAGAGAACACTGAAGCTTTCTTT
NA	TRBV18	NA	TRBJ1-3	CASSPPTGGNTIYF	TGTGCCAGCTCACCACCGACAGGTGGAAACACCATATATTTT
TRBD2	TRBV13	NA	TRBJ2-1	CASSKREGGYNEQFF	TGTGCCAGCAGCAAGCGGGAGGGTGGGTACAATGAGCAGTTCTTC
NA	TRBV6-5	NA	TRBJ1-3	CASRRNRDSGNTIYF	TGTGCCAGCAGGCGTAACCGGGACTCTGGAAACACCATATATTTT
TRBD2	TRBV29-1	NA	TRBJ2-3	CSVAGTSGRADTQYF	TGCAGCGTGGCCGGGACTAGCGGGAGGGCAGATACGCAGTATTTT
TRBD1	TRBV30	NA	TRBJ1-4	CAWSVQGHSREKLFF	TGTGCCTGGAGTGTACAGGGGCATAGCCGTGAAAAACTGTTTTTT
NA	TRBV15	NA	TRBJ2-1	CATIGALQDNEQFF	TGTGCCACCATTGGGGCCCTCCAAGACAATGAGCAGTTCTTC
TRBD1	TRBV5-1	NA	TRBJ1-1	CASSFTGGGNTEAFF	TGCGCCAGCAGCTTTACAGGGGGTGGGAACACTGAAGCTTTCTTT
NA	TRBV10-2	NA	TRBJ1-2	CASSGSGTDYGYTF	TGCGCCAGCAGTGGAAGCGGCACGGACTATGGCTACACCTTC
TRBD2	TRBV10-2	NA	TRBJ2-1	CASSGPGGLHDEQFF	TGCGCCAGCAGTGGTCCGGGGGGGCTACACGATGAGCAGTTCTTC
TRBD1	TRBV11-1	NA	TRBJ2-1	CASSFYGQANEQFF	TGTGCCAGCAGCTTTTACGGACAGGCCAATGAGCAGTTCTTC
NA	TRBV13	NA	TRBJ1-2	CASSWGARGSGYTF	TGTGCCAGCAGCTGGGGGGCCAGGGGAAGTGGCTACACCTTC
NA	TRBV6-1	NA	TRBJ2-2	CATLDLNTGELFF	TGTGCCACCCTGGACTTGAACACCGGGGAGCTGTTTTTT
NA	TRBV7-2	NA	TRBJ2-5	CASSLGGVQETQYF	TGTGCCAGCAGCTTAGGGGGAGTCCAAGAGACCCAGTACTTC
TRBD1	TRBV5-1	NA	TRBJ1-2	CASSLTGQAIYGYTF	TGCGCCAGCAGCTTGACGGGACAGGCGATCTATGGCTACACCTTC
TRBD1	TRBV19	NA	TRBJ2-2	CASSIAGTGWPGELFF	TGTGCCAGTAGTATCGCCGGGACAGGGTGGCCCGGGGAGCTGTTTTTT
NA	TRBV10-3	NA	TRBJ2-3	CAISERETDTQYF	TGTGCCATCAGTGAAAGGGAGACAGATACGCAGTATTTT
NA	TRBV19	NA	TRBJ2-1	CASSIIVTRVNEQFF	TGTGCCAGTAGTATAATAGTCACCCGTGTCAATGAGCAGTTCTTC
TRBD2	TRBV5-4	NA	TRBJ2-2	CASSLWAGAHTGELFF	TGTGCCAGCAGCTTGTGGGCGGGAGCCCACACCGGGGAGCTGTTTTTT
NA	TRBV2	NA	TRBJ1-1	CASSEGASAFF	TGTGCCAGCAGTGAAGGGGCATCAGCTTTCTTT
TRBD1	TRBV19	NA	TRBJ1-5	CASRSAGQGLNQPQHF	TGTGCCAGTAGATCGGCGGGACAGGGCCTCAATCAGCCCCAGCATTTT
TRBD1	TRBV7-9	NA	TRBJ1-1	CASRPDRVNTEAFF	TGTGCCAGCAGACCGGACAGGGTGAACACTGAAGCTTTCTTT
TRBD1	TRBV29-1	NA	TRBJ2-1	CSVGTGLYNEQFF	TGCAGCGTTGGGACAGGGCTCTACAATGAGCAGTTCTTC
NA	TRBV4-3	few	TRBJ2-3	CASSLGAGYSTDTQYF	TGCGCCAGCAGCCTAGGGGCGGGGTATAGCACAGATACGCAGTATTTT
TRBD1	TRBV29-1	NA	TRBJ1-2	CSVEDYRGPSGYTF	TGCAGCGTTGAAGATTACAGGGGGCCTAGTGGCTACACCTTC
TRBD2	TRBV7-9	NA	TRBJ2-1	CASSLGTSGYNEQFF	TGTGCCAGCAGCTTAGGGACTAGCGGGTACAATGAGCAGTTCTTC
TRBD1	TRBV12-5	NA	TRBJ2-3	CASGTGQGADTQYF	TGTGCTAGTGGTACGGGACAGGGGGCAGATACGCAGTATTTT
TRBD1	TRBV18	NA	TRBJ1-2	CASSPTTGFTNGYTF	TGTGCCAGCTCACCAACGACAGGGTTTACTAATGGCTACACCTTC
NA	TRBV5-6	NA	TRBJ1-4	CASSLWALNEKLFF	TGTGCCAGCAGCTTGTGGGCCCTTAATGAAAAACTGTTTTTT
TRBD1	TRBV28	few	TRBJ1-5	CASRQGLSNQPQHF	TGTGCCAGCAGACAGGGGCTGAGCAATCAGCCCCAGCATTTT
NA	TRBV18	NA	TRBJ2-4	CASSSTYQGGNIQYF	TGTGCCAGCTCATCCACGTACCAGGGGGGGAACATTCAGTACTTC
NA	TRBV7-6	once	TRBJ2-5	CASSLAGTAQETQYF	TGTGCCAGCAGCTTAGCAGGGACTGCACAAGAGACCCAGTACTTC
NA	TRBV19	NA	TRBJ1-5	CASSTHGSNQPQHF	TGTGCCAGTAGTACTCACGGTAGCAATCAGCCCCAGCATTTT
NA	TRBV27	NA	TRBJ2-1	CASSVRRGLSSNEQFF	TGTGCCAGCAGTGTACGAAGGGGTTTGTCGTCCAATGAGCAGTTCTTC
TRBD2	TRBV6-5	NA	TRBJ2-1	CASSSSGGGHNEQFF	TGTGCCAGCAGTTCGAGCGGGGGCGGTCACAATGAGCAGTTCTTC
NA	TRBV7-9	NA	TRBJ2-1	CASSYPHNEQFF	TGTGCCAGCAGTTACCCGCACAATGAGCAGTTCTTC
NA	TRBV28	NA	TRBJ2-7	CASSLGPRGPYEQYF	TGTGCCAGCAGTTTGGGGCCGCGGGGTCCGTACGAGCAGTACTTC
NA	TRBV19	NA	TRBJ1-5	CASSIRWQTNQPQHF	TGTGCCAGTAGTATAAGATGGCAGACCAATCAGCCCCAGCATTTT